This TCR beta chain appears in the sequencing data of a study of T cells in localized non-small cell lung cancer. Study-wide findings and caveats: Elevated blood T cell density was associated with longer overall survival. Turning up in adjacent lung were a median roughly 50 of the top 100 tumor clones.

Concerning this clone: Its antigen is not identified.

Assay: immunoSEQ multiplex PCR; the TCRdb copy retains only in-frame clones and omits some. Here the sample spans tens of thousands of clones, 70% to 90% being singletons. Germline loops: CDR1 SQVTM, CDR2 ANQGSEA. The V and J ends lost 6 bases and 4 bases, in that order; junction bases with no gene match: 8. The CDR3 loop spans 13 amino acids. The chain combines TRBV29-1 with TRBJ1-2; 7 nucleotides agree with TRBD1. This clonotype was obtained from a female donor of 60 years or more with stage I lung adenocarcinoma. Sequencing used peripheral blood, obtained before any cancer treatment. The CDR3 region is CSVGEGATYGYTF. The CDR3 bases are TGCAGCGTGGGTGAGGGGGCGACCTATGGCTACACCTTC.